This is a list of T cell receptor beta chains from one sample in a study of Graves' ophthalmopathy and Graves' hyperthyroidism. TCRdb re-analysed the multiplex PCR reads in MiXCR, keeping a single row per CDR3 protein. The table includes more than 1,000,000 distinct CDR3 sequences, 35% to 40% detected once. Sequencing was performed on peripheral blood or thyroid tissue (not recorded which). These receptors originate from an adult man with Graves' hyperthyroidism. The CDR3 runs from the conserved cysteine through the conserved F or W.

cdr3_aa j_call v_call
CAISDRTDEAFF TRBJ1-1 TRBV10-3
CASSLEAQGSYGYTF TRBJ1-2 TRBV7-6
CASSQEGARGYGYTF TRBJ1-2 TRBV3-1
CASSPGTEYEQYF TRBJ2-7 TRBV18
CASSPTGSYGHTF TRBJ1-2 TRBV2
CASRPTPNMNTEAFF TRBJ1-1 TRBV5-1
CASSLVTSQNQPQHF TRBJ1-5 TRBV7-8
CASSTGTGWGGETQYF TRBJ2-5 TRBV9
CSSSLGGAIEQYF TRBJ2-7 TRBV12-3/TRBV12-4
CAITPNTGTGNTEAFF TRBJ1-1 TRBV10-3
CASSPRADTSGKLFF TRBJ1-4 TRBV7-2
CASSSGTQYF TRBJ2-5 TRBV12-3/TRBV12-4
CASSQGPTGTQYF TRBJ2-5 TRBV12-3/TRBV12-4
CASSLSLAGVDEQYF TRBJ2-7 TRBV7-9
CASSPIKNTEAFF TRBJ1-1 TRBV18
CASSLALTEPTNEKLFF TRBJ1-4 TRBV7-9
CASSDIRGSTIYF TRBJ1-3 TRBV6-1
CASKTVNRVTEAFF TRBJ1-1 TRBV19
CASSFLLAGAVTGELFF TRBJ2-2 TRBV12-3/TRBV12-4
CASSVGELFF TRBJ2-2 TRBV12-3/TRBV12-4
CASSLLAGGNLYEQYF TRBJ2-7 TRBV7-6
CASSQTGTEETQYF TRBJ2-5 TRBV2
CASSFGQGAREGYTF TRBJ1-2 TRBV5-1
CATSRKNRKSGANVLTF TRBJ2-6 TRBV15
CASGQVGNKGEQYF TRBJ2-7 TRBV14
CASSKGEHNSPLHF TRBJ1-6 TRBV7-2
CASSPPRGFEQYF TRBJ2-7 TRBV6-4
CASSLARSGTSPYQETQYF TRBJ2-5 TRBV11-2
CASSEQALSGNTIYF TRBJ1-3 TRBV2
CSARAWVSQPQHF TRBJ1-5 TRBV20-1
CASSLAQGEEKLFF TRBJ1-4 TRBV7-9
CASSFSGGEKDGYTF TRBJ1-2 TRBV5-5
CASSLDRGRGNTGELFF TRBJ2-2 TRBV13
CAISEAMGQGADQPQHF TRBJ1-5 TRBV10-3
CASSRRGTGENQPQHF TRBJ1-5 TRBV7-9
CASSLEAGVGNQPQHF TRBJ1-5 TRBV7-2
CASKLARRYEQYF TRBJ2-7 TRBV6-2/TRBV6-3
CSAGDRDRSYEQYF TRBJ2-7 TRBV20-1
CASSPWGPPYEQYF TRBJ2-7 TRBV25-1
CASTPSIGTQETQYF TRBJ2-5 TRBV12-3/TRBV12-4
CSASRPGQGNEKLFF TRBJ1-4 TRBV20-1
CASSDEGIRLNGYTF TRBJ1-2 TRBV25-1
CASTRQGIETQYF TRBJ2-5 TRBV2
CSFRTGASSGELFF TRBJ2-2 TRBV29-1
CAIGTSGRRETQYF TRBJ2-5 TRBV10-3
CASSANTRGEDTEAFF TRBJ1-1 TRBV7-6
CASSQGGRGSVAQHF TRBJ1-5 TRBV3-1